What follows are 5 T cell receptor beta chains derived from one specimen sequenced in a study of blood T cell repertoires in COVID-19. The data were produced by immunoSEQ multiplex PCR, yet TCRdb's version contains in-frame clones alone and is incomplete. The sample has approximately 140,000 clones, approximately 83% seen once. The sequencing sample was made of peripheral blood. These receptors were obtained from a man between 65 and 80 years old with acute or convalescent COVID-19.

The genes are TRBV12-2 and TRBJ2-2; TRBD2 is the table's D call and was not checked against the DNA. TRBV12-2 is annotated as a pseudogene. The CDR3 extends over 20 amino acids. The CDR3 is CASRQLGTSGSLSSTGELFF. Written as DNA, the CDR3 is TGTGCAAGTCGCCAGTTAGGGACTAGCGGGAGCCTATCCAGCACCGGGGAGCTGTTTTTT.

The CDR3 coding sequence is TGTGCCAGCAGTTCTTACAGGCATAATGAAAAACTGTTTTTT. Amino acids: CASSSYRHNEKLFF. The rearrangement uses TRBV27 and TRBJ1-4, with D possibly being TRBD1 (5 bases). The CDR3 runs 14 residues. V was clipped by 4 bases and J by 4 bases, with 10 bases between them. The germline CDR1 and CDR2 sequences are MNHEY and SMNVEV (reference sequence).

The J gene is TRBJ1-1, the V gene TRBV11-3; D is perhaps TRBD1 (6 bases). Germline-derived CDR1 and CDR2 are SGHNT and YENEEA. The CDR3 contains 14 residues. Trimming took off 5 bases at V and 4 bases at J, with 14 bases between the two ends. CDR3 in DNA: TGTGCCAGCAGCACCGACAGGTTGAGCACTGAAGCTTTCTTT. This gives the protein CASSTDRLSTEAFF.

V is TRBV18 and J is TRBJ2-3; 10 nucleotides match TRBD1. The CDR3 runs to 16 residues. V was pared by 4 bases and J by 2 bases, with 6 bases of the junction left unmatched. From germline, CDR1 is KGHSH and CDR2 LQKENI. The chain's CDR3 is CASSRLTGGHTDTQYF. The CDR3 DNA is TGTGCCAGCTCACGACTGACAGGGGGCCACACAGATACGCAGTATTTT.

This sequence joins TRBV5-1 and TRBJ1-4, with a weak D call TRBD1 (6 bases). V lost 1 base and J 0 bases, leaving 10 bases between the germline ends. The CDR3 extends over 16 amino acids. CDR1 SGHRS and CDR2 YFSETQ come from the germline V gene. The CDR3 reads CASSLIGQPTNEKLFF. The CDR3 DNA is TGCGCCAGCAGCTTGATTGGACAGCCAACTAATGAAAAACTGTTTTTT. The full variable domain, in which reference TRBV5-1 and TRBJ1-4 provide the parts outside the CDR3, is KAGVTQTPRYLIKTRGQQVTLSCSPISGHRSVSWYQQTPGQGLQFLFEYFSETQRNKGNFPGRFSGRQFSNSRSEMNVSTLELGDSALYLCASSLIGQPTNEKLFFGSGTQLSVL.